This T cell receptor beta chain was captured in a study of OX40 agonist ivuxolimab in advanced cancers. Study at large: Ivuxolimab, an antibody that agonizes OX40 (CD134), was administered to the patients. In three patients, partial responses were observed, one with hepatocellular carcinoma and two with cutaneous melanoma.

Sequencing used immunoSEQ multiplex PCR; TCRdb keeps in-frame clones, though not all of them. The data contain around 80,000 clones, around 87% of them singletons. As regards this clone: Its antigen is unidentified.

Findings and caveats of the study: Antigen specificity remained undetermined for the expanded peripheral T cells.

The sequencing here drew on CD4+ or CD8+ T cells sorted from blood, taken in a trial of the OX40 agonist ivuxolimab. The sequence derives from an adult with an advanced solid tumor such as melanoma, head and neck, liver or kidney cancer.

The DNA of the CDR3 is TGTGCCAGCAGCTTAACCGACAATCAGCCCCAGCATTTT. Translated, it gives CASSLTDNQPQHF. The chain has TRBV7-2 and TRBJ1-5; D unclear. V dropped 2 bases and J dropped 3 bases, with 5 bases sitting between them. This CDR3 contains 13 residues. Germline loops: CDR1 SGHTA, CDR2 FQGNSA.